Following are 17 T cell receptor beta chains from one sample sequenced in a study of cytomegalovirus exposure and HLA in healthy donors. Amplification used 60 Vbeta primers and 13 Jbeta primers. Generated by immunoSEQ multiplex PCR, the TCRdb table keeps only in-frame clones and is missing some. The top ten clones hold around 0.74% of a sample with 150,000 to 200,000 clones, around three quarters of them seen once. Sequencing was carried out using PBMCs. The receptors derive from a woman aged 40-49 years in good health and CMV-seronegative.

This clone was seen only a few times. The V and J genes are TRBV6-5 and TRBJ2-7; 9 bases map to TRBD2. Unmatched junction bases numbered 6, after V lost 0 bases and J lost 3 bases. The CDR3 runs to 16 residues. Germline-derived CDR1 and CDR2 are MNHEY and SVGAGI. In nucleotides, the CDR3 is TGTGCCAGCAGTTACTCGATGGCGGGAGGGTTCTACGAGCAGTACTTC. This gives the protein CASSYSMAGGFYEQYF.

The chain carries TRBV5-4 and TRBJ2-1; possible D gene TRBD1, 6 bases. Trimming took 6 bases from V and 8 from J, leaving 15 bases between them. There are 13 residues in the CDR3. CDR1 is SGHNT and CDR2 is YYREEE in the germline V gene (reference sequence). The CDR3 DNA reads TGTGCCAGCACCATACAGGGTTGGTATGAGCAGTTCTTC. Protein: CASTIQGWYEQFF.

The genes are TRBV18 and TRBJ2-5, with D maybe TRBD2 (5 bases). CDR1 and CDR2 (germline): KGHSH, LQKENI. The V end lost 8 bases, the J end lost 2 bases, and 18 bases lay between the germline ends. The CDR3 contains 15 residues. CDR3 in amino acids: CASHLPGSLQETQYF. The CDR3 nucleotides are TGTGCCAGCCACCTCCCGGGATCCCTTCAAGAGACCCAGTACTTC.

V is TRBV28 and J is TRBJ2-7, with 9 bases aligning to TRBD2. V shed 3 bases, J shed 5 bases, and the junction held 8 bases outside the gene matches. Germline values: CDR1 MDHEN, CDR2 SYDVKM. The CDR3 contains 15 residues. CDR3 in amino acids: CASSFPSGRINEQYF. The CDR3 nucleotides read TGTGCCAGCAGTTTTCCCAGCGGGAGGATCAACGAGCAGTACTTC.

V is TRBV29-1 and J is TRBJ1-2; D perhaps matches TRBD1 (5 bases). Germline CDR1 SQVTM, CDR2 ANQGSEA. This CDR3 comprises 13 residues. The V gene lost 3 bases and the J gene lost 1 base, with 9 bases spanning the gap. CDR3 in amino acids: CSVEDGGNYGYTF. For the CDR3, the DNA is TGCAGCGTTGAGGACGGGGGTAACTATGGCTACACCTTC.

This clone was seen only once. The J gene is TRBJ2-7, the V gene TRBV5-1; 7 nucleotides align to TRBD1. Germline CDR1 is SGHRS and CDR2 is YFSETQ. With 4 bases clipped from V and 6 bases from J, the junction kept 10 bases outside the gene matches. The CDR3 is 14 residues long. The CDR3 DNA is TGCGCCAGCAGCCTCGACAGGGATTTCGGCGAGCAGTACTTC. Protein sequence: CASSLDRDFGEQYF. Full variable domain (rest looked up from reference TRBV5-1 and TRBJ2-7): KAGVTQTPRYLIKTRGQQVTLSCSPISGHRSVSWYQQTPGQGLQFLFEYFSETQRNKGNFPGRFSGRQFSNSRSEMNVSTLELGDSALYLCASSLDRDFGEQYFGPGTRLTVT.

This chain links TRBV11-3 with TRBJ2-7, with 8 bases that match TRBD1. V lost 0 bases, J lost 5 bases, and 6 bases stayed unmatched. Germline CDR1 SGHNT, CDR2 YENEEA. CDR3 size: 15 residues. The CDR3: CASSLDLRTGNEQYF. In DNA, the CDR3 is TGTGCCAGCAGCTTAGATCTCCGGACAGGGAACGAGCAGTACTTC. The full variable domain, with the rest looked up from reference TRBV11-3 and TRBJ2-7, is EAGVVQSPRYKIIEKKQPVAFWCNPISGHNTLYWYLQNLGQGPELLIRYENEEAVDDSQLPKDRFSAERLKGVDSTLKIQPAELGDSAVYLCASSLDLRTGNEQYFGPGTRLTVT.

This clone came up a few times. V gene TRBV5-1 combines with J gene TRBJ2-2; the match to TRBD1 covers 9 bases. Germline CDR1 and CDR2: SGHRS and YFSETQ. The V gene end was trimmed by 4 bases and the J gene end by 3 bases; junction bases not matched to a gene: 4. The CDR3 extends over 15 amino acids. This CDR3 is CASSIQGADTGELFF. In nucleotides, the CDR3 is TGCGCCAGCAGCATACAGGGGGCAGACACCGGGGAGCTGTTTTTT.

The chain is built from TRBV30 and TRBJ1-3; the D gene is possibly TRBD1 (6 bases). The germline CDR1 and CDR2 sequences are GTSNPN and SVGIG (reference sequence). V shed 3 bases and J shed 1 base, with 10 bases lying between them. This CDR3 has 14 amino acids. DNA for the CDR3: TGTGCCTGGAGCAGGGGTTTTTCTGGAAACACCATATATTTT. This codes for CAWSRGFSGNTIYF.

The J gene is TRBJ1-1, the V gene TRBV11-3; D not resolved. The CDR3 loop spans 14 amino acids. The germline V and J ends were trimmed by 4 bases and 0 bases, with 9 bases remaining between them. Germline CDR1 SGHNT, CDR2 YENEEA. The CDR3 DNA follows: TGTGCCAGCAGCTCGGGAGAAATGAACACTGAAGCTTTCTTT. Protein sequence: CASSSGEMNTEAFF.

J is TRBJ2-7 and V is TRBV5-1; 12 positions match TRBD2. CDR1 and CDR2 from the germline V gene are SGHRS and YFSETQ. This CDR3 spans 15 amino acids. V trimming: 4 bases; J trimming: 3 bases; junction bases outside the gene matches: 5. As DNA, the CDR3 is TGCGCCAGCAGCCAAGGACTAGCGGGAAGCTACGAGCAGTACTTC. It encodes CASSQGLAGSYEQYF.

The rearrangement joins TRBV28 to TRBJ1-5, with a weak D call TRBD1 (6 bases). The ends were cut back, 6 bases at V and 3 bases at J, with 9 bases in the middle. The CDR3 totals 13 residues. Germline V gene lookup returns CDR1 MDHEN and CDR2 SYDVKM. CDR3 DNA sequence: TGTGCCAGCAGGCCAGGGGCCAATCAGCCCCAGCATTTT. This translates into CASRPGANQPQHF.

The count of this clone is one. The junction differs from germline at one of its ends, possibly a read error. This sequence joins TRBV28 and TRBJ2-1, with 7 bases fitting TRBD2. The CDR3 spans 13 residues. The germline V gene has CDR1 MDHEN and CDR2 SYDVKM. The CDR3 protein is CASTAGFGGRAVF. The CDR3 coding sequence is TGTGCCAGCACCGCCGGGTTCGGGGGGAGGGCGGTCTTC.

This chain joins TRBV28 and TRBJ1-2; maybe TRBD1 (6 bases). With 5 bases removed from V and 7 bases from J, the gap between germline ends came to 14 bases. CDR1 MDHEN and CDR2 SYDVKM come from the germline V gene. This CDR3 is 13 amino acids long. Here the CDR3 reads CASSPAGESGYTF. CDR3 coding DNA: TGTGCCAGCAGTCCCGCAGGGGAATCTGGCTACACCTTC.

J is TRBJ1-1 and V is TRBV28, with unresolved D. Deletions cut 2 bases from V and 0 bases from J, with 7 bases between. The CDR3 runs to 14 residues. CDR1 and CDR2 from the germline V gene are MDHEN and SYDVKM. The CDR3 bases are TGTGCCAGCAGTTTACAAAATTTGAACACTGAAGCTTTCTTT. The encoded protein is CASSLQNLNTEAFF. The entire variable domain, with the rest obtained from reference TRBV28 and TRBJ1-1, is as follows: DVKVTQSSRYLVKRTGEKVFLECVQDMDHENMFWYRQDPGLGLRLIYFSYDVKMKEKGDIPEGYSVSREKKERFSLILESASTNQTSMYLCASSLQNLNTEAFFGQGTRLTVV.

The chain has TRBV28 and TRBJ1-5; 7 nucleotides agree with TRBD1. Germline assignment: CDR1 MDHEN and CDR2 SYDVKM. The CDR3 sequence is 15 residues long. With V trimmed by 7 bases and J by 5 bases, 11 bases remained unmatched. The CDR3 DNA sequence: TGTGCCAGCACCGTGACAGGGATGGGGTATCAGCCCCAGCATTTT. Translation gives CASTVTGMGYQPQHF.

In this sample, this clone turned up a few times. The chain carries TRBV30 and TRBJ1-5, with 8 nucleotides matching TRBD1. Looked up from germline, CDR1 is GTSNPN and CDR2 is SVGIG (reference sequence). This CDR3 is built from 15 residues. The V gene end was trimmed by 0 bases and the J gene end by 5 bases; junction bases not matched to a gene: 6. CDR3 loop: CAWSVRTGTYQPQHF. The CDR3 DNA follows: TGTGCCTGGAGTGTACGGACAGGGACGTATCAGCCCCAGCATTTT. Full variable domain (outside the CDR3, taken from reference TRBV30 and TRBJ1-5): SQTIHQWPATLVQPVGSPLSLECTVEGTSNPNLYWYRQAAGRGLQLLFYSVGIGQISSEVPQNLSASRPQDRQFILSSKKLLLSDSGFYLCAWSVRTGTYQPQHFGDGTRLSIL.